Below, 14 T cell receptor beta chains from the same sample are listed, as sequenced in a study of T cell clonotyping in hematopoietic cell transplantation. TCRdb's table, derived via immunoSEQ multiplex PCR, lists solely in-frame clones and lacks some. The data show some 40,000 clones, around 95% seen once. Sample: peripheral blood mononuclear cells. The receptors come from a woman aged 50 to 60 in good health. Some clones in this sample may be carry-over from other donors' samples.

The rearrangement joins TRBV6-5 to TRBJ1-3; D is undetermined. Germline-derived CDR1 and CDR2 are MNHEY and SVGAGI. The V end lost 6 bases, the J end lost 6 bases, and 12 bases lay between the germline ends. This CDR3 contains 13 residues. The CDR3 reads CASRPGVVNTIYF. CDR3 bases: TGTGCCAGCAGACCCGGGGTTGTAAACACCATATATTTT.

V gene TRBV25-1 combines with J gene TRBJ2-7; no firm D call. Trimming took off 4 bases at V and 2 bases at J, with 9 bases between the two ends. The germline gives CDR1 MGHDK, CDR2 SYGVNS. The CDR3 totals 13 residues. The CDR3 DNA sequence: TGTGCCAGCAGTGGACGGCTGACCTACGAGCAGTACTTC. It encodes CASSGRLTYEQYF.

The CDR3 sequence is CASSLYAGGSTDTQYF. CDR3 DNA sequence: TGTGCCAGCAGCTTATACGCGGGGGGGAGCACAGATACGCAGTATTTT. V is TRBV7-2 and J is TRBJ2-3, with 9 bases matching TRBD2. The germline V gene encodes CDR1 SGHTA and CDR2 FQGNSA. The ends lost 2 bases at V and 0 bases at J; junction bases unmatched: 3. This CDR3 has 16 amino acids.

The gene calls are TRBV18 and TRBJ1-5, with a tentative D call TRBD1 (6 bases). The CDR3 runs to 15 residues. Germline values: CDR1 KGHSH, CDR2 LQKENI. The V end lost 3 bases, the J end lost 3 bases, and 12 bases lay between the germline ends. The CDR3 loop reads CASSPSGQYNQPQHF. In DNA form, the CDR3 reads TGTGCCAGCTCACCGTCGGGACAATACAATCAGCCCCAGCATTTT.

V is TRBV13 and J is TRBJ2-7; D unresolved. Germline CDR1 is PRHDT and CDR2 is FYEKMQ (reference sequence). Trimming took 0 bases from V and 2 from J, leaving 8 bases between them. The length of the CDR3 is 14 residues. CDR3 protein: CASSLGRVAYEQYF. The DNA of the CDR3 is TGTGCCAGCAGCTTAGGTCGGGTGGCCTACGAGCAGTACTTC.

The rearrangement uses TRBV5-1 and TRBJ2-2, with TRBD2 identical over 8 bases. CDR3 length: 16 amino acids. V lost 3 bases and J lost 4; bases outside the gene matches: 8. Looked up from germline, CDR1 is SGHRS and CDR2 is YFSETQ. CDR3 DNA: TGCGCCAGCAGCTCCAGCGGGGGAAGGCTCACCGGGGAGCTGTTTTTT. This gives the protein CASSSSGGRLTGELFF. The full variable domain, in which reference TRBV5-1 and TRBJ2-2 provide the parts outside the CDR3, is KAGVTQTPRYLIKTRGQQVTLSCSPISGHRSVSWYQQTPGQGLQFLFEYFSETQRNKGNFPGRFSGRQFSNSRSEMNVSTLELGDSALYLCASSSSGGRLTGELFFGEGSRLTVL.

A single count supports this clone. The J gene is TRBJ2-7, the V gene TRBV19; 12 bases are a match to TRBD1. With 3 bases clipped from V and 3 bases from J, the junction kept 6 bases outside the gene matches. This CDR3 contains 16 residues. Germline CDR1 reads LNHDA; CDR2 reads SQIVND (reference sequence). This chain's CDR3 is CASSMTGTGGLYEQYF. CDR3 nucleotide sequence: TGTGCCAGTAGTATGACCGGGACAGGGGGCCTCTACGAGCAGTACTTC.

The chain has TRBV18 and TRBJ1-5, with 9 nucleotides matching TRBD1. The CDR3 runs to 15 residues. J gave up 3 bases and V 6 bases, and 6 bases lay outside the gene matches. In germline, CDR1 is KGHSH, CDR2 LQKENI. The CDR3 reads CASSSGTGSNQPQHF. The CDR3 nucleotides read TGTGCCAGCTCCTCCGGGACAGGGTCCAATCAGCCCCAGCATTTT.

This clone was observed a single time. The J gene is TRBJ2-5, the V gene TRBV7-9, with unresolved D. V shed 1 base and J shed 7 bases, with 10 bases lying between them. The CDR3 loop spans 13 amino acids. Germline CDR1 and CDR2: SEHNR and FQNEAQ (reference sequence). The CDR3 DNA reads as TGTGCCAGCAGCTTAGTCAGCATAGGGACCCAGTACTTC. Translation gives CASSLVSIGTQYF.

The J gene is TRBJ2-1, the V gene TRBV4-3; D is possibly TRBD1 or TRBD2 (5 bases each). Per germline, CDR1 LGHNA and CDR2 YSLEER. V shed 0 bases and J shed 9 bases, with 21 bases lying between them. The CDR3 totals 17 residues. The CDR3 loop is CASSQDLIEGIAREQFF. The CDR3 region has the DNA TGCGCCAGCAGCCAAGATCTAATCGAGGGGATCGCACGTGAGCAGTTCTTC.

CDR3 protein: CASSQDTLLYAEQYF. CDR3 DNA: TGTGCCAGCAGCCAAGACACGCTCCTCTACGCCGAGCAGTACTTC. V and J are TRBV14 and TRBJ2-7; D is unclear. V dropped 0 bases and J dropped 6 bases, with 15 bases sitting between them. The CDR3 sequence is 15 residues long. Per the germline V gene, CDR1 is SGHDN and CDR2 is FVKESK.

The chain is built from TRBV10-3 and TRBJ1-2, with D uncertain. V shed 5 bases and J shed 3 bases, with 13 bases lying between them. The CDR3 has 14 amino acids. CDR1 and CDR2 (germline): ENHRY, SYGVKD. The CDR3 loop is CAISPSRPDYGYTF. The CDR3 DNA reads as TGTGCCATCAGTCCGTCCCGGCCGGACTATGGCTACACCTTC.

The V and J genes are TRBV19 and TRBJ2-5; 7 positions match TRBD2. CDR3 length: 15 amino acids. Germline V gives CDR1 LNHDA, CDR2 SQIVND (reference sequence). The V segment lost 5 bases and the J segment 4 bases; nucleotides outside the gene matches: 10. The CDR3 nucleotides read TGTGCCAGTAGTCCCTTCAGCGGCGGGGGAGAGACCCAGTACTTC. This translates into CASSPFSGGGETQYF.

The rearrangement joins TRBV27 to TRBJ1-5, with TRBD1 matching 8 bases. Looked up from germline, CDR1 is MNHEY and CDR2 is SMNVEV (reference sequence). CDR3 length: 16 amino acids. Unmatched junction bases numbered 10, after V lost 5 bases and J lost 4 bases. DNA of the CDR3: TGTGCCAGCAGTGCAACAACAGGGGGTTGGAATCAGCCCCAGCATTTT. It translates to CASSATTGGWNQPQHF.